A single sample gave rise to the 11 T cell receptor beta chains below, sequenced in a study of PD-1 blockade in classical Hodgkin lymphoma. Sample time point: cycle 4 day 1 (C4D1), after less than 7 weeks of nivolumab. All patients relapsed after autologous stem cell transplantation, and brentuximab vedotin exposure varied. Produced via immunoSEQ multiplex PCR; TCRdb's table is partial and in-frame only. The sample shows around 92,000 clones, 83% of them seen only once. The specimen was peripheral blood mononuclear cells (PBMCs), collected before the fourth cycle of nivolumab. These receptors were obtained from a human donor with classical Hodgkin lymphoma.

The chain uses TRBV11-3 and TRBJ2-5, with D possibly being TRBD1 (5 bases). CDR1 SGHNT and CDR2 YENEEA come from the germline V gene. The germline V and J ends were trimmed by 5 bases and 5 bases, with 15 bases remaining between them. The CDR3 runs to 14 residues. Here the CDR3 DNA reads TGTGCCAGCAGCCTTGGTCAGGGTGGGGAGACCCAGTACTTC. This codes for CASSLGQGGETQYF.

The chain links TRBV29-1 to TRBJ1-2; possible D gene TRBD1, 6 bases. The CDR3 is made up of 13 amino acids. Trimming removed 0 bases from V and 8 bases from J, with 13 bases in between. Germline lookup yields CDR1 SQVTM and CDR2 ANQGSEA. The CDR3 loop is CSVEEGSRGGYTF. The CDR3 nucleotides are TGCAGCGTTGAAGAAGGGTCCAGGGGCGGCTACACCTTC.

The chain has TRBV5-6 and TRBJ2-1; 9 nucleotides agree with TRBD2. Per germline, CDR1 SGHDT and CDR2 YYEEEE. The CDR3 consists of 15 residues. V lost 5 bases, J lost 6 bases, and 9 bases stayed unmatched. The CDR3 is CASSRAGGGVNEQFF. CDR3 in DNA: TGTGCCAGCAGTAGAGCGGGAGGAGGGGTCAATGAGCAGTTCTTC.

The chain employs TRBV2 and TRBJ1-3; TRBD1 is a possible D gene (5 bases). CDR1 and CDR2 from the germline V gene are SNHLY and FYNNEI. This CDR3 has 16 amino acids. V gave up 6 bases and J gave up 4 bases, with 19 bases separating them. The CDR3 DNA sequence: TGTGCCAGCAGACGCCTGGAGCAGGGCCGGGGAAACACCATATATTTT. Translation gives CASRRLEQGRGNTIYF.

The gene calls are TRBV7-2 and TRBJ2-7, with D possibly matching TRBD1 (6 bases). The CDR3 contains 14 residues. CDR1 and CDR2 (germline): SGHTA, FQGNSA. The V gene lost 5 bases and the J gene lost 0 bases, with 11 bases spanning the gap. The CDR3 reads CASSQQGSSYEQYF. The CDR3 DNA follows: TGTGCCAGCAGCCAACAGGGAAGCTCCTACGAGCAGTACTTC.

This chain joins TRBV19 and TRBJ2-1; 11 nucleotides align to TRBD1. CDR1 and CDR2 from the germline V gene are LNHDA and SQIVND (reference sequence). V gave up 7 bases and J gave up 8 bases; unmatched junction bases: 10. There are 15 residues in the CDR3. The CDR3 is CASTDGQGARDEQFF. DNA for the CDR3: TGTGCCAGTACCGACGGACAGGGGGCACGGGATGAGCAGTTCTTC.

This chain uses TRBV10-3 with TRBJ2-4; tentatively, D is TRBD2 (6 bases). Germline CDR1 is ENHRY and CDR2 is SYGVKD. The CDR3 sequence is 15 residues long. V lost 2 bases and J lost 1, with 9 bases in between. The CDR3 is CAISEASAAKNIQYF. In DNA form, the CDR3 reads TGTGCCATCAGTGAGGCTAGCGCGGCCAAAAACATTCAGTACTTC.

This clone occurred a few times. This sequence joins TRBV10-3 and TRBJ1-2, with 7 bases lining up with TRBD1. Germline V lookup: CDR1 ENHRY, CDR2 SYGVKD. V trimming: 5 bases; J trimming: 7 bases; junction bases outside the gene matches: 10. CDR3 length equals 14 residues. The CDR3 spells CAISLAGTEGGYTF. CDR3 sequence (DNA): TGTGCCATCAGTCTGGCGGGGACAGAGGGTGGCTACACCTTC.

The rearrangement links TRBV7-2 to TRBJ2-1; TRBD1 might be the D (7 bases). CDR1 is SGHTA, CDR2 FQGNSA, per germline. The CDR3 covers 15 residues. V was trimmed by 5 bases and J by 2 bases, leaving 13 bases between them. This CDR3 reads CASSTAGGTYNEQFF. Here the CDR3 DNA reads TGTGCCAGCAGCACAGCAGGGGGGACCTACAATGAGCAGTTCTTC. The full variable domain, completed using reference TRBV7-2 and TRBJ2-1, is GAGVSQSPSNKVTEKGKDVELRCDPISGHTALYWYRQSLGQGLEFLIYFQGNSAPDKSGLPSDRFSAERTGGSVSTLTIQRTQQEDSAVYLCASSTAGGTYNEQFFGPGTRLTVL.

CDR3 coding DNA: TGTGCCATCAGTGAGTCTGCTGGGGAGTCAGATACGCAGTATTTT. Encoded protein: CAISESAGESDTQYF. The gene calls are TRBV10-3 and TRBJ2-3; the D gene is possibly TRBD2 (5 bases). The length of the CDR3 is 15 residues. Germline V gene sequence: CDR1 ENHRY, CDR2 SYGVKD. Trimming removed 0 bases at V and 4 bases at J, with 11 bases between.

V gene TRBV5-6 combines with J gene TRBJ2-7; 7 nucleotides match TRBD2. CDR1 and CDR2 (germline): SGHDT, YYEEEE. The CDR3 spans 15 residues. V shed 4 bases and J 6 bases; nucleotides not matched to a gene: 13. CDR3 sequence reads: CASSPTTGGRSEQYF. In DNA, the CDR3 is TGTGCCAGCAGCCCCACGACGGGGGGAAGGAGCGAGCAGTACTTC. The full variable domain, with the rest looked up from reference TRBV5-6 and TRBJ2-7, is DAGVTQSPTHLIKTRGQQVTLRCSPKSGHDTVSWYQQALGQGPQFIFQYYEEEERQRGNFPDRFSGHQFPNYSSELNVNALLLGDSALYLCASSPTTGGRSEQYFGPGTRLTVT.